Presented here are 4 T cell receptor beta chains from one specimen sequenced in a study of human T cells and chemical hapten exposure. MiXCR was run by TCRdb on the RACE reads, yielding one entry per CDR3 protein. The table includes about 120,000 distinct CDR3 sequences, around 10% detected once. Sample time point: patch test 1, 2 weeks after DPC sensitization. As for treatment: therapeutic diphenylcyclopropenone sensitization with weekly scalp DPC. Sequenced material: whole blood, taken in connection with sensitization to the hapten diphenylcyclopropenone (DPC). These TCRs come from a woman aged 45-65 years with alopecia areata. Some clones in this sample may be carry-over from other donors' samples.

This rearrangement joins TRBV5-5 to TRBJ2-2; D gene ambiguous. CDR1 is SGHKS and CDR2 is YYEKEE in the germline V gene (reference sequence). V lost 2 bases, J lost 4 bases, and 12 bases lay in between. This CDR3 region has 15 residues. The CDR3, as DNA: TGTGCCAGCAGCTTTTCAGCCCTCCTCACCGGGGAGCTGTTTTTT. Its protein is CASSFSALLTGELFF.

There are many counts of this clonotype. V gene TRBV5-6 combines with J gene TRBJ1-1, with D perhaps TRBD1 (5 bases). The CDR3 sequence is 12 residues long. V was shortened by 4 bases and J by 7 bases, with 11 bases between the two germline ends. The germline gives CDR1 SGHDT, CDR2 YYEEEE. The CDR3 sequence: CASSRGVLEAFF. In DNA, the CDR3 is TGTGCCAGCAGCCGAGGGGTTCTTGAAGCTTTCTTT. Complete variable domain (other parts from reference TRBV5-6 and TRBJ1-1): DAGVTQSPTHLIKTRGQQVTLRCSPKSGHDTVSWYQQALGQGPQFIFQYYEEEERQRGNFPDRFSGHQFPNYSSELNVNALLLGDSALYLCASSRGVLEAFFGQGTRLTVV.

The genes are TRBV5-1 and TRBJ1-4, with D maybe TRBD1 (5 bases). The CDR3 runs 15 residues. V was pared by 0 bases and J by 3 bases, with 9 bases between. Germline CDR1 and CDR2: SGHRS and YFSETQ. Written as DNA, the CDR3 is TGCGCCAGCAGCTTGGCAGGGACTCCTAATGAAAAACTGTTTTTT. Its translation is CASSLAGTPNEKLFF. Filled out from reference TRBV5-1 and TRBJ1-4, the complete variable domain reads KAGVTQTPRYLIKTRGQQVTLSCSPISGHRSVSWYQQTPGQGLQFLFEYFSETQRNKGNFPGRFSGRQFSNSRSEMNVSTLELGDSALYLCASSLAGTPNEKLFFGSGTQLSVL.

The V and J genes are TRBV7-2 and TRBJ2-1, with 9 positions matching TRBD2. The V and J ends lost 1 base and 10 bases, in that order; junction bases with no gene match: 17. CDR1 and CDR2 from the germline V gene are SGHTA and FQGNSA. The CDR3 is 18 residues long. The CDR3 here is CASSLGRLAGLPRYEQFF. The CDR3 bases are TGTGCCAGCAGCTTAGGACGTCTAGCGGGACTCCCACGGTACGAGCAGTTCTTC.